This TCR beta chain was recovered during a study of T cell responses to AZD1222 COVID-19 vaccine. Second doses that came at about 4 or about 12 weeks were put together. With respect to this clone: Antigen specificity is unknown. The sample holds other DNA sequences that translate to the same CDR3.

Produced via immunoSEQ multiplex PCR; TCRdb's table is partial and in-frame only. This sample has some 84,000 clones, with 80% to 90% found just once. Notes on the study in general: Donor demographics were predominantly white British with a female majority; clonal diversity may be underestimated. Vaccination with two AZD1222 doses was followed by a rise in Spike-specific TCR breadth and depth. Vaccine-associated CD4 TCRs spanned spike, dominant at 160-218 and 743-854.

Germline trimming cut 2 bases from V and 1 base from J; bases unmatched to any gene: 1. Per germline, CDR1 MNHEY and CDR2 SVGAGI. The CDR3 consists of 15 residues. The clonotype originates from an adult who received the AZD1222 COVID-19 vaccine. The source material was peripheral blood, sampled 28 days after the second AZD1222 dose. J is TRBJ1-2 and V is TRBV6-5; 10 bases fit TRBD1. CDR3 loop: CASSYRDRGNYGYTF. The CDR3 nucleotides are TGTGCCAGCAGTTACCGGGACAGGGGTAACTATGGCTACACCTTC.